This T cell receptor (beta chain) originates from a study of blood T cell repertoires in COVID-19. Only in-frame clones appear in the TCRdb table, and some are missing; sequencing was by immunoSEQ multiplex PCR. The sample has 44,000 or so clones; 83% are singletons. The clonotype comes from an elderly man in a cohort sampled during active COVID-19. The sequenced sample consisted of peripheral blood.

CDR3 DNA sequence: TGTGCCACCAGCCGCCTTGGGGGGGGACTGTTTTTT. Its protein is CATSRLGGGLFF. This chain links TRBV15 with TRBJ1-4, with a weak D call TRBD1 (5 bases). Trimming removed 5 bases at V and 13 bases at J, with 14 bases between. This CDR3 is built from 12 residues. In germline, CDR1 is LNHNV, CDR2 YYDKDF (reference sequence).